This entry lists 25 T cell receptor beta chains sequenced from one sample in a study of blood T cells in healthy people across ages. A J-beta primer mix and a sample-barcoded 5' primer were used in a second PCR of about 7 to 12 cycles. TCRdb reprocessed the 5' RACE reads with MiXCR, giving one entry per CDR3 protein. This table holds about 1 million distinct CDR3 sequences, 40% to 55% found once. Sequencing was carried out using blood. The receptor source for this set is a woman aged 60 to 75 in good health.

The chain joins TRBV4-1 to TRBJ2-5; D is unresolved. The CDR3 consists of 17 residues. The germline CDR1 and CDR2 sequences are MGHRA and YSYEKL. Trimming shortened V by 4 bases and J by 5 bases, and 23 bases separated the two germline ends. The CDR3, as DNA: TGCGCCAGCAGCCTGAGTCCCACAGATGTCCTTGGGGAGACCCAGTACTTC. Amino acid sequence: CASSLSPTDVLGETQYF.

This sequence joins TRBV29-1 and TRBJ2-5; 13 bases are a match to TRBD2. The CDR3 is 14 amino acids. Germline V CDR1 and CDR2: SQVTM, ANQGSEA. The V segment lost 6 bases and the J segment 3 bases; nucleotides outside the gene matches: 4. The CDR3 loop reads CSVGTSGAKETQYF. The DNA of the CDR3 is TGCAGCGTGGGGACTAGCGGGGCAAAAGAGACCCAGTACTTC. The full variable domain, completed using reference TRBV29-1 and TRBJ2-5, is SAVISQKPSRDICQRGTSLTIQCQVDSQVTMMFWYRQQPGQSLTLIATANQGSEATYESGFVIDKFPISRPNLTFSTLTVSNMSPEDSSIYLCSVGTSGAKETQYFGPGTRLLVL.

In this sample, this clonotype turned up a few times. The chain uses TRBV7-9 and TRBJ2-5; 7 bases agree with TRBD1. The junction had 11 bases not matched to a gene; V was cut back by 5 bases and J by 5 bases. Germline V gives CDR1 SEHNR, CDR2 FQNEAQ (reference sequence). This CDR3 has 15 amino acids. The CDR3 spells CASSQYTGARETQYF. CDR3 nucleotide sequence: TGTGCCAGCAGCCAATACACAGGGGCCCGCGAGACCCAGTACTTC. The full variable domain, in which reference TRBV7-9 and TRBJ2-5 provide the parts outside the CDR3, is DTGVSQNPRHKITKRGQNVTFRCDPISEHNRLYWYRQTLGQGPEFLTYFQNEAQLEKSRLLSDRFSAERPKGSFSTLEIQRTEQGDSAMYLCASSQYTGARETQYFGPGTRLLVL.

The chain combines TRBV18 with TRBJ2-1; TRBD2 aligns across 7 bases. Germline V CDR1 and CDR2: KGHSH, LQKENI. Germline trimming cut 2 bases from V and 0 bases from J; bases unmatched to any gene: 4. This CDR3 is built from 16 residues. The CDR3 sequence is CASSPGTTSSYNEQFF. The CDR3 nucleotides are TGTGCCAGCTCACCAGGGACTACGAGCTCCTACAATGAGCAGTTCTTC.

In its sample, this clonotype was seen a few times. The V call is TRBV27, the J call TRBJ1-2, with no clear D. CDR3 length: 13 amino acids. The germline V gene has CDR1 MNHEY and CDR2 SMNVEV (reference sequence). Trimming took 7 bases from V and 4 from J, leaving 13 bases between them. The CDR3 here is CASTGIGRYGYTF. CDR3 bases: TGTGCCAGCACCGGGATCGGGCGCTATGGCTACACCTTC.

This clonotype has more than one count but fewer than ten. CDR3 bases: TGCGCCAGCAGCTCCGTGGGCGGGAGGGCCACTGAGCAGTTCTTC. It translates to CASSSVGGRATEQFF. V and J are TRBV5-1 and TRBJ2-1; TRBD2 matches at 9 bases. Unmatched junction bases numbered 10, after V lost 3 bases and J lost 9 bases. The germline CDR1 and CDR2 sequences are SGHRS and YFSETQ. The CDR3 loop spans 15 amino acids.

The V and J genes are TRBV14 and TRBJ1-5, with TRBD1 matching 7 bases. Germline CDR1 and CDR2: SGHDN and FVKESK. V shed 5 bases, J shed 0 bases, and the junction held 16 bases outside the gene matches. This CDR3 is built from 19 residues. As DNA, the CDR3 is TGTGCCAGCAGCAACACAGGGGCACCTCCAGGGTATAGCAATCAGCCCCAGCATTTT. Translating it yields CASSNTGAPPGYSNQPQHF.

The J gene is TRBJ2-2, the V gene TRBV7-2, with D perhaps matching TRBD1 or TRBD2 (5 bases each). Trimming pared 6 bases from V and 7 bases from J, leaving 18 bases between. The CDR3 consists of 15 residues. The germline V gene encodes CDR1 SGHTA and CDR2 FQGNSA. The CDR3 loop reads CASRQPGPRGGELFF. The CDR3 DNA is TGTGCCAGCAGGCAGCCGGGACCCCGGGGCGGGGAGCTGTTTTTT. The whole variable domain, remainder taken from reference TRBV7-2 and TRBJ2-2, is GAGVSQSPSNKVTEKGKDVELRCDPISGHTALYWYRQSLGQGLEFLIYFQGNSAPDKSGLPSDRFSAERTGGSVSTLTIQRTQQEDSAVYLCASRQPGPRGGELFFGEGSRLTVL.

This clonotype was observed once. The gene calls are TRBV12-5 and TRBJ2-1; the match to TRBD2 covers 8 bases. Losses at the gene ends were 6 bases for V and 6 bases for J; bases not matched to a gene: 10. CDR1 and CDR2 (germline): LGHNT, FRNRAP. The CDR3 covers 15 residues. Here the CDR3 reads CASGPSGRGGNEQFF. Written as DNA, the CDR3 is TGTGCTAGTGGGCCAAGCGGGAGAGGGGGCAATGAGCAGTTCTTC.

This clonotype turned up a few times. The rearrangement uses TRBV6-2 or TRBV6-3 and TRBJ2-1; 14 nucleotides align to TRBD2. The germline V gene has CDR1 MNHEY and CDR2 SVGEGT. The CDR3 contains 18 residues. The V gene end was trimmed by 2 bases and the J gene end by 3 bases; junction bases not matched to a gene: 6. CDR3 coding DNA: TGTGCCAGCAGTTACGTGACTAGCGGGAGGGCTCGCTACAATGAGCAGTTCTTC. This translates into CASSYVTSGRARYNEQFF.

The chain carries TRBV20-1 and TRBJ2-7; D ambiguous. CDR3 length: 12 amino acids. Germline CDR1 reads DFQATT; CDR2 reads SNEGSKA (reference sequence). CDR3 sequence (DNA): TGCAGCTGGACGGCTAGCTCCTACGAGCAGTACTTC. It encodes CSWTASSYEQYF.

There are many counts of this clonotype. This chain joins TRBV27 and TRBJ1-1; D possibly corresponds to TRBD1 (5 bases). Trimming removed 6 bases at V and 5 bases at J, with 13 bases between. The CDR3 spans 13 residues. Looked up from germline, CDR1 is MNHEY and CDR2 is SMNVEV (reference sequence). CDR3 bases: TGTGCCAGCAGATTCCAGGGAATAACTGAAGCTTTCTTT. Translating it yields CASRFQGITEAFF.

The chain has TRBV5-1 and TRBJ2-4; 7 nucleotides align to TRBD2. V lost 4 bases to trimming and J lost 9 bases; unmatched junction nucleotides: 10. Germline V gives CDR1 SGHRS, CDR2 YFSETQ. The CDR3 runs 14 residues. This CDR3 reads CASSPDEGGLIQYF. The CDR3 nucleotides read TGCGCCAGCAGCCCGGATGAGGGAGGGCTCATTCAGTACTTC.

In regard to this clonotype: A single base separates this from a much larger clone, so it may be a read error. The chain couples TRBV29-1 to TRBJ2-7, with TRBD2 as a possible D gene (5 bases). V lost 6 bases and J 6 bases, leaving 21 bases between the germline ends. CDR3 length: 14 residues. Germline values: CDR1 SQVTM, CDR2 ANQGSEA. The CDR3 DNA reads TGCAGCGTCCTTGTTCTCGGGGATTGGGTCGAGCAGTACTTC. Translated, it gives CSVLVLGDWVEQYF.

This clonotype has only a few counts. The chain is built from TRBV11-2 and TRBJ2-5; D is possibly TRBD2 (5 bases). Trimming shortened V by 5 bases and J by 2 bases, and 15 bases separated the two germline ends. The CDR3 is 15 amino acids. Per germline, CDR1 SGHAT and CDR2 FQNNGV. The DNA of the CDR3 is TGTGCCAGCAGCCTATACGACGGGGATCAAGAGACCCAGTACTTC. The encoded protein is CASSLYDGDQETQYF.

The chain combines TRBV5-1 with TRBJ2-7; perhaps D is TRBD1 or TRBD2 (5 bases each). Trimming left V 0 bases short and J 7 bases short, with 11 bases between. CDR1 is SGHRS, CDR2 YFSETQ, per germline. The CDR3 length is 13 residues. The DNA for the CDR3 is TGCGCCAGCAGCTTGGCCGGGGACCGTGAGCAGTACTTC. It yields the protein CASSLAGDREQYF.

The genes are TRBV3-1 and TRBJ2-3; D is undetermined. Trimming pared 2 bases from V and 6 bases from J, leaving 12 bases between. Germline CDR1 reads LGHDT; CDR2 reads YNNKEL (reference sequence). The CDR3 covers 14 residues. The CDR3 reads CASSQLPTSDTQYF. CDR3 nucleotides: TGTGCCAGCAGCCAACTACCCACCTCGGATACGCAGTATTTT.

As for this clonotype: It may be a read error: a sequence one base away is much more abundant. The chain has TRBV10-3 and TRBJ2-5, with 9 bases matching TRBD1. CDR1 and CDR2 from the germline V gene are ENHRY and SYGVKD. Trimming cost V 7 bases and J 11 bases; bases outside gene matches: 17. CDR3 length equals 15 residues. CDR3 sequence: CAITRTGEAGDEQYF. The CDR3 DNA follows: TGTGCCATCACCCGGACAGGGGAGGCAGGGGATGAGCAGTACTTC.

Remarks on this clonotype: One end of the junction fails to match germline, which may point to a read error. The chain combines TRBV7-9 with TRBJ2-7; perhaps TRBD2 as D (6 bases). The CDR3 loop spans 15 amino acids. Germline CDR1 SEHNR, CDR2 FQNEAQ (reference sequence). The CDR3 nucleotides are TGTTCCAGCAGTCCCACGGCGGGGAGACGCTACGAGCAGTACTTC. Translated: CSSSPTAGRRYEQYF.

This clonotype was recorded only once. This chain uses TRBV25-1 with TRBJ2-5; a weak D match, TRBD2 (6 bases). There are 14 residues in the CDR3. Germline V lookup: CDR1 MGHDK, CDR2 SYGVNS. Between the trimmed V and J ends, which lost 1 base and 11 bases, there was a span of 17 bases. DNA for the CDR3: TGTGCCAGCAGTGAATGGTTGGGGGGTAATGAGCAGTACTTC. It specifies CASSEWLGGNEQYF.

The chain uses TRBV20-1 and TRBJ2-3; 11 positions agree with TRBD2. CDR1 is DFQATT, CDR2 SNEGSKA, per germline (reference sequence). Losses at the gene ends were 0 bases for V and 2 bases for J; bases not matched to a gene: 7. This CDR3 region has 17 residues. This CDR3 reads CSARDYIAGGTTDTQYF. CDR3 DNA: TGCAGTGCTAGAGATTATATAGCGGGGGGGACCACAGATACGCAGTATTTT.

This clonotype was detected a few times. The rearrangement links TRBV29-1 to TRBJ2-3; 7 bases match TRBD2. The CDR3 runs 14 residues. CDR1 SQVTM and CDR2 ANQGSEA come from the germline V gene. J lost 0 bases, V lost 4 bases, and 4 bases had no gene match. In DNA form, the CDR3 reads TGCAGCGTTGGGGGCGGGAGTAGCACAGATACGCAGTATTTT. Amino acid sequence: CSVGGGSSTDTQYF.

CDR3 sequence: CASSPGRENQPQHF. The CDR3 DNA reads TGTGCCAGCAGTCCCGGCAGGGAAAATCAGCCCCAGCATTTT. The chain has TRBV6-6 and TRBJ1-5, with TRBD1 as a possible D gene (5 bases). Germline CDR1 reads MNHNY; CDR2 reads SVGAGI (reference sequence). This CDR3 contains 14 residues. Trimming pared 5 bases from V and 4 bases from J, leaving 12 bases between.

This clonotype was picked up a small number of times. The rearrangement uses TRBV20-1 and TRBJ2-1; TRBD2 aligns across 9 bases. The CDR3 has 16 amino acids. Germline V gives CDR1 DFQATT, CDR2 SNEGSKA (reference sequence). The CDR3 nucleotides are TGCAGCGTCTGGCGGGGGGGTTTGAGCTCCTACAATGAGCAGTTCTTC. Its protein is CSVWRGGLSSYNEQFF.

This chain connects TRBV10-3 to TRBJ2-2; 13 nucleotides match TRBD2. CDR3 length: 20 amino acids. From germline, CDR1 is ENHRY and CDR2 SYGVKD. V lost 2 bases, J lost 3 bases, and 12 bases stayed unmatched. CDR3 loop: CAISEISPGLAGKDTGELFF. DNA of the CDR3: TGTGCCATCAGTGAGATCTCACCGGGACTAGCGGGAAAAGACACCGGGGAGCTGTTTTTT.